This TCR beta chain originates from a study of blood T cell repertoires in COVID-19. Study context: Some COVID-19 samples were acute and others convalescent; all came from the United States, Italy and Spain. T cells, B-cell-depleted T cells, or PBMCs provided the cDNA or gDNA that served as material.

V was clipped by 0 bases and J by 2 bases; unmatched bases: 13. This CDR3 comprises 19 residues. Germline V gene sequence: CDR1 SGDLS, CDR2 YYNGEE. The authors' processing: Nucleated cell counts were estimated from reference gene primer amplification. TCRdb's copy holds only in-frame clones and misses some; the assay was immunoSEQ multiplex PCR. The DNA gave D and trimming, while V, J and clone size come from that table. The sample lists under 90,000 clones; about 70% were seen once. The origin of this receptor is a man aged 45-60 years with active or convalescent COVID-19. V gene TRBV9 combines with J gene TRBJ2-1, with TRBD2 matching over 8 bases. The source material was peripheral blood. The CDR3 region has the DNA TGTGCCAGCAGCGTAGCCGTAATGTCAGGGACTAGAGCCTACAATGAGCAGTTCTTC. Translated: CASSVAVMSGTRAYNEQFF.